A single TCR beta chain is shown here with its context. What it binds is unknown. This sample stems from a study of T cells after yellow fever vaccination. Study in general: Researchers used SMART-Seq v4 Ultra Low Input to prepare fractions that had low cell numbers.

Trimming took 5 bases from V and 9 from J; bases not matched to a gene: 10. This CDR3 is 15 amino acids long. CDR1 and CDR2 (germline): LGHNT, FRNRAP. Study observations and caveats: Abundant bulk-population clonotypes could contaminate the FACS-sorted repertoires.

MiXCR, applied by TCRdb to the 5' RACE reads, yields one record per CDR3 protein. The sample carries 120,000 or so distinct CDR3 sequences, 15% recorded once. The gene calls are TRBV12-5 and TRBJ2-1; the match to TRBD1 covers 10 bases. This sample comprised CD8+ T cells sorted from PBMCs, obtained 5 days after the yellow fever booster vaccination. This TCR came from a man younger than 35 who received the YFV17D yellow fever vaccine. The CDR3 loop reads CASGPSGTGVIEQFF. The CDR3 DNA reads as TGTGCTAGTGGTCCCTCCGGGACAGGGGTGATTGAGCAGTTCTTC.